The rows below give T cell receptor beta chains drawn from one sample of a study of a mutant IDH1 vaccine in newly diagnosed glioma. Measured with immunoSEQ multiplex PCR; TCRdb has only the in-frame clones, and not every one. The table records around 44,000 clones, approximately 80% of them present only once. No cognate antigen is known for these TCRs. The material sequenced was PBMCs, taken from a glioma patient whose treatment included an IDH1 peptide vaccine. All receptors come from a man in his forties with glioma. CDR3s include the opening cysteine and the closing phenylalanine or tryptophan. A D gene is named only where the DNA matches it firmly. Some rows mark clone size as missing; the rest say once, few, many or name a class of expanded clone.

J | size | V | D | DNA | CDR3
TRBJ2-1 | - | TRBV19 | TRBD2 | TGTGCCAGTAGTATGCTAGCGGGGTCTTTCTACAATGAGCAGTTCTTC | CASSMLAGSFYNEQFF
TRBJ1-4 | - | TRBV4-1 | - | TGCGCCAGCAGCCAAGGTCCTTTCAATGAAAAACTGTTTTTT | CASSQGPFNEKLFF
TRBJ1-6 | - | TRBV13 | - | TGTGCCAGCAGCTCAGACCTCCGCGGCTCACCCCTCCACTTT | CASSSDLRGSPLHF
TRBJ1-1 | - | TRBV9 | - | TGTGCCAGCAGCCCCTCAGGGTACACTGAAGCTTTCTTT | CASSPSGYTEAFF
TRBJ2-5 | - | TRBV6-1 | TRBD1 | TGTGCCAGCAGGTCCGGGACAGAAAAAGAGACCCAGTACTTC | CASRSGTEKETQYF
TRBJ2-3 | - | TRBV7-2 | - | TGTGCCAGCACCCCGACCGGGGGGCTGAATACGCAGTATTTT | CASTPTGGLNTQYF
TRBJ1-2 | - | TRBV7-9 | TRBD1 | TGTGCCAGCAGCTTCCGGGACAGGGATAACTATGGCTACACCTTC | CASSFRDRDNYGYTF
TRBJ2-5 | - | TRBV7-9 | - | TGTGCCAGCAAATTTCTGGAGACCCAGTACTTC | CASKFLETQYF
TRBJ2-1 | - | TRBV5-1 | TRBD2 | TGCGCCAGCAGCCCGGCCATCGGGACTACCTACAATGAGCAGTTCTTC | CASSPAIGTTYNEQFF
TRBJ1-4 | - | TRBV4-1 | - | TGCGCCAGCAGCCAAGGAGGGCAGGGGCGAACTAATGGAAAACTGTTTTTT | CASSQGGQGRTNGKLFF
TRBJ1-3 | - | TRBV6-6 | TRBD1 | TGTGCCAGCAGCCAGGTGTTACAGGGGACGCGAAACACCATATATTTT | CASSQVLQGTRNTIYF
TRBJ1-5 | - | TRBV27 | TRBD1 | TGTGCCAGCAGGTCGGGACAGGACCATCAGCCCCAGCATTTT | CASRSGQDHQPQHF
TRBJ1-5 | few | TRBV19 | - | TGTGCCAGTAGTATTGGGCACGGGGGGGTCATCAACCAGCCCCAGCATTTT | CASSIGHGGVINQPQHF
TRBJ2-1 | - | TRBV5-1 | - | TGCGCCAGCAGCTTGTCGTCAGGGTGGAATGAGCAGTTCTTC | CASSLSSGWNEQFF
TRBJ2-1 | - | TRBV18 | - | TGTGCCAGCCAGGGTTCCTACAATGAGCAGTTCTTC | CASQGSYNEQFF
TRBJ1-5 | few | TRBV9 | - | TGTGCCAGCAGCGTAGGTGGACCCAGACAAGAATCCGCCCAGCATTTT | CASSVGGPRQESAQHF
TRBJ2-1 | once | TRBV19 | TRBD2 | TGTGCCAGTAGTATCGGGGGGGCCGGGTCCTACAATGAGCAGTTCTTC | CASSIGGAGSYNEQFF
TRBJ1-2 | - | TRBV30 | TRBD1 | TGTGCCTGGAGTGTACGGTCCCAGGGGGCGCGCACCTTC | CAWSVRSQGARTF
TRBJ1-5 | - | TRBV18 | - | TGTGCCAGCTCACCAAGCAGGGGAGGCAATCAGCCCCAGCATTTT | CASSPSRGGNQPQHF
TRBJ2-7 | - | TRBV10-1 | - | TGCGCCAGCAGCTCCCGGGAAGGCGACCCCTACGAGCAGTACTTC | CASSSREGDPYEQYF
TRBJ1-5 | - | TRBV19 | - | TGTGCCAGTAGTATAGGTAGGTCCCGAGGCAATCAGCCCCAGCATTTT | CASSIGRSRGNQPQHF
TRBJ1-2 | - | TRBV4-2 | - | TGTGCCAGCAGCCAAGACCTGTATGGCTACACCTTC | CASSQDLYGYTF
TRBJ2-4 | - | TRBV30 | TRBD2 | TGTGCCTGGAAACTAGCGGGGGGGCCGGGAAACATTCAGTACTTC | CAWKLAGGPGNIQYF
TRBJ1-1 | few | TRBV27 | TRBD1 | TGTGCCAGCAGTTCTCGGACAGGGGGGTTGAACACTGAAGCTTTCTTT | CASSSRTGGLNTEAFF
TRBJ1-2 | - | TRBV2 | - | TGTGCCAGCAGTGAAGGTGGGGCGTATGGCTACACCTTC | CASSEGGAYGYTF
TRBJ2-3 | - | TRBV6-5 | TRBD2 | TGTGCCAGCAGTTACCGGGACTACACAGATACGCAGTATTTT | CASSYRDYTDTQYF
TRBJ2-1 | - | TRBV10-3 | TRBD2 | TGTGCCATCAGTGAGTCGAAGTTAGCGGGGTCTACCTACAATGAGCAGTTCTTC | CAISESKLAGSTYNEQFF
TRBJ2-2 | - | TRBV19 | - | TGTGCCAGTACCCTTCCCCCCGGGGAGCTGTTTTTT | CASTLPPGELFF
TRBJ1-2 | - | TRBV29-1 | TRBD1 | TGCAGCGTTGAATCTCCCCAGGGGGCAAACTATGGCTACACCTTC | CSVESPQGANYGYTF
TRBJ1-4 | - | TRBV2 | - | TGTGCCAGCAGTGTGCAGGGCCGTAATGAAAAACTGTTTTTT | CASSVQGRNEKLFF
TRBJ1-4 | - | TRBV18 | - | TGTGCCAGCTCGCAACTACAGGCAACTAATGAAAAACTGTTTTTT | CASSQLQATNEKLFF
TRBJ1-5 | - | TRBV5-8 | - | TGTGCCAGCAGCTTAGGGGGGTCACGGCAGCCCCAGCATTTT | CASSLGGSRQPQHF
TRBJ1-6 | - | TRBV2 | - | TGTGCCAGCAGTGGTAACAGCAAAAATTCACCCCTCCACTTT | CASSGNSKNSPLHF
TRBJ1-5 | - | TRBV7-2 | TRBD1 | TGTGCCAGCAGCCGAACAGGGGAAAGCAATCAGCCCCAGCATTTT | CASSRTGESNQPQHF
TRBJ2-2 | - | TRBV5-6 | TRBD1 | TGTGCCAGCAGCTTGGGGACAGGGAACGGGGAGCTGTTTTTT | CASSLGTGNGELFF
TRBJ1-2 | - | TRBV5-5 | - | TGTGCCAGCAGTCTGTCGCCGAGCGGAGACTACACCTTC | CASSLSPSGDYTF
TRBJ1-3 | - | TRBV5-4 | - | TGTGCCAGCAGCTTAAAGACTGGAAACACCATATATTTT | CASSLKTGNTIYF
TRBJ1-6 | - | TRBV5-4 | - | TGTGCCAGCAGCTTGGGACTCCAGGAGACACCCCTCCACTTT | CASSLGLQETPLHF
TRBJ1-5 | - | TRBV9 | - | TGTGCCAGCAGCGTTGATTTGGGGAATCAGCCCCAGCATTTT | CASSVDLGNQPQHF